This T cell receptor (beta chain) was documented in a study of post-analysis software for immune sequencing data. Study background: Recorded subtypes: relapsing-remitting, secondary progressive, progressive-relapsing; some patients unannotated.

A note on this clonotype: Its antigen is not known.

Germline assignment: CDR1 SGHVS and CDR2 FQNEAQ. The CDR3 contains 15 residues. V was shortened by 5 bases and J by 12 bases, with 23 bases between the two germline ends. Each TCR beta cDNA library carried unique molecular identifiers. Some 500,000 cDNA molecules were obtained per 1 to 10 million input T cells. TCRdb independently ran MiXCR on the PCR reads; one entry per CDR3 protein. Of hundreds of thousands of distinct CDR3 sequences listed, about 44% are singletons. Study results and caveats: The five TRBV segments detected at higher frequency in patients than in controls included TRBV5-6, TRBV5-1 and TRBV20-1. Controls had significantly higher normalized Chao1 diversity than multiple sclerosis patients. Samples sharing a preparation batch grouped tightly together when assessed by F measure.

Sequencing used blood. The rearrangement uses TRBV7-8 and TRBJ2-1, with D possibly being TRBD1 or TRBD2 (7 bases each). The receptor's source is a girl aged 10-17 years with multiple sclerosis. CDR3 DNA sequence: TGTGCCAGCAGCCTAGGAGGGGGCGGGAGAGATGGGCAGTTCTTC. Residues: CASSLGGGGRDGQFF.